A selection of T cell receptor beta chains follows, all from one sample in a study of technical replicates of blood from several donors. Sequencing was performed with immunoSEQ multiplex PCR; in TCRdb, only in-frame clones are kept and a portion is missing. The repertoire holds some 73,000 clones, with 90% as singletons. The sequenced material came from PBMCs. Source of these receptors: a human donor in good health. Some clones in this sample may be carry-over from other donors' samples. The conserved cysteine and the conserved F or W are not part of the CDR3 here. D genes are given only for firm matches.

J gene	D gene	V gene	CDR3 protein
TRBJ1-2	NA	TRBV30	AWKKLAVNSYT
TRBJ2-1	TRBD2	TRBV4-1	ASSRTSGGLGNEQF
TRBJ2-1	TRBD1	TRBV19	ASSVPPGQGGRNEQF
TRBJ1-2	NA	TRBV30	AWSRPGQGYGYT
TRBJ1-5	TRBD1	TRBV4-2	ASSQGQGDQPQH
TRBJ1-5	NA	TRBV7-9	ASSASGGRGNQPQH
TRBJ2-2	TRBD1	TRBV2	ASSRDRGRIGGELF
TRBJ2-6	TRBD1	TRBV7-3	ASSPTGQGALT
TRBJ1-6	NA	TRBV19	ASSTPGQIRGSPLH
TRBJ1-1	TRBD1	TRBV7-2	ASSNDRASVAF
TRBJ1-5	TRBD1	TRBV5-6	ASSIRTGGSNQPQH
TRBJ2-5	NA	TRBV12-1	ASSSRLADIQETQY